One sample yielded the 19 T cell receptor beta chains listed below, sequenced in a study of vaccination and CD4 T cells after COVID-19. The treatment is: approximately nine-day PBMC culture with coronavirus spike peptide pools or control peptides (ViraFEST assay). From the unexposed donor, CD4+ T cells were collected ahead of the COVID-19 pandemic (2011-2018). Antigens of these TCRs are unknown. The Oncomine TCR Beta short-read assay was what sequenced the DNA obtained from cultured CD4+ T cells. TCRdb called the PCR reads again in MiXCR, with one record for every CDR3 protein. In the table there are 6,000 to 7,000 distinct CDR3 sequences, 60% to 80% of which are singletons. Sequencing used CD4+ T cells from blood, cultured in vitro. These receptors were taken from a human donor in good health.

This chain uses TRBV5-1 with TRBJ2-7; 12 positions match TRBD2. In germline, CDR1 is SGHRS, CDR2 YFSETQ. After removal of 4 bases from V and 1 base from J, the junction contained 3 bases not matched to a gene. The CDR3 loop spans 15 amino acids. The CDR3 reads CASSPGLAGSYEQYF. The CDR3 bases are TGCGCCAGCAGCCCCGGACTAGCGGGGTCCTACGAGCAGTACTTC. Full variable domain (missing parts from reference TRBV5-1 and TRBJ2-7): KAGVTQTPRYLIKTRGQQVTLSCSPISGHRSVSWYQQTPGQGLQFLFEYFSETQRNKGNFPGRFSGRQFSNSRSEMNVSTLELGDSALYLCASSPGLAGSYEQYFGPGTRLTVT.

This rearrangement joins TRBV7-2 to TRBJ1-1; 10 nucleotides line up with TRBD1. This CDR3 has 14 residues. With 6 bases clipped from V and 4 bases from J, the junction kept 5 bases outside the gene matches. The V gene's germline CDR1 is SGHTA and CDR2 FQGNSA. This CDR3 is CASSKRTGGTEAFF. In DNA form, the CDR3 reads TGTGCCAGCAGTAAACGGACAGGGGGCACTGAAGCTTTCTTT.

The J gene is TRBJ1-2, the V gene TRBV30; D gene ambiguous. Germline V CDR1 and CDR2: GTSNPN, SVGIG (reference sequence). V was trimmed by 2 bases and J by 8 bases, leaving 24 bases between them. The CDR3 consists of 16 residues. The CDR3 is CAWSPTPARSPGGYTF. The CDR3 DNA follows: TGTGCCTGGAGTCCCACTCCCGCGCGGTCACCGGGAGGCTACACCTTC.

This chain connects TRBV20-1 to TRBJ1-5; D is possibly TRBD1 (5 bases). Germline CDR1 reads DFQATT; CDR2 reads SNEGSKA (reference sequence). The CDR3 consists of 13 residues. The V end was cut by 3 bases, the J end by 6 bases, with 12 bases between. In DNA form, the CDR3 reads TGCAGTGCTAGTCAGGGCTTGGCTCAGCCCCAGCATTTT. It translates to CSASQGLAQPQHF.

This sequence joins TRBV20-1 and TRBJ1-1; 7 bases fit TRBD1. V shed 5 bases and J 4 bases; nucleotides not matched to a gene: 7. The CDR3 contains 13 residues. Germline CDR1 reads DFQATT; CDR2 reads SNEGSKA (reference sequence). The chain's CDR3 is CSASQGVPTEAFF. CDR3 DNA: TGCAGTGCTTCCCAGGGGGTGCCCACTGAAGCTTTCTTT.

J is TRBJ1-2 and V is TRBV27; 7 bases match TRBD1. The junction had 5 bases not matched to a gene; V was cut back by 2 bases and J by 8 bases. This CDR3 is 13 amino acids long. Germline CDR1 and CDR2: MNHEY and SMNVEV (reference sequence). As DNA, the CDR3 is TGTGCCAGCAGTTTAACAGGGGCGCAGGGCTACACCTTC. Its translation is CASSLTGAQGYTF.

The V and J genes are TRBV19 and TRBJ1-2, with 7 bases identical to TRBD1. V lost 6 bases, J lost 7 bases, and 8 bases stayed unmatched. CDR3 length equals 13 residues. CDR1 is LNHDA, CDR2 SQIVND, per germline (reference sequence). CDR3: CASRRQQGSGYTF. The CDR3 DNA reads TGTGCCAGTAGACGTCAACAGGGGTCTGGCTACACCTTC.

This chain joins TRBV6-1 and TRBJ1-4, with a possible D match to TRBD1 (5 bases). The CDR3 contains 14 residues. Germline lookup yields CDR1 MNHNS and CDR2 SASEGT. Trimming took 6 bases from V and 10 from J, leaving 18 bases between them. This CDR3 is CASRGDLDSGKLFF. DNA for the CDR3: TGTGCCAGCAGGGGGGACCTCGACAGTGGAAAACTGTTTTTT.

The chain employs TRBV12-3 or TRBV12-4 and TRBJ1-6; D ambiguous. Trimming removed 5 bases at V and 5 bases at J, with 7 bases between. This CDR3 has 13 amino acids. The CDR3 nucleotides read TGTGCCAGCAGTCTCAGAGATAATTCACCCCTCCACTTT. Its translation is CASSLRDNSPLHF.

This rearrangement joins TRBV6-1 to TRBJ1-3; D is unclear. V was shortened by 4 bases and J by 4 bases, with 17 bases between the two germline ends. CDR3 length: 16 residues. Germline values: CDR1 MNHNS, CDR2 SASEGT. In nucleotides, the CDR3 is TGTGCCAGCAGTGGAGGTCAGAATTTCCTCGGAAACACCATATATTTT. Translated: CASSGGQNFLGNTIYF.

The rearrangement uses TRBV20-1 and TRBJ1-2, with a tentative D call TRBD1 (6 bases). This CDR3 spans 13 amino acids. V gave up 1 base and J gave up 5 bases, with 11 bases separating them. Germline V gene data show CDR1 as DFQATT and CDR2 as SNEGSKA (reference sequence). In nucleotides, the CDR3 is TGCAGTGCTAGAGTGGCAGGGGCATATGGCTACACCTTC. This sequence encodes CSARVAGAYGYTF.

This chain connects TRBV19 to TRBJ2-1; D is ambiguous. Trimming removed 3 bases at V and 7 bases at J, with 13 bases between. CDR1 and CDR2 from the germline V gene are LNHDA and SQIVND (reference sequence). This CDR3 region has 14 residues. The CDR3 DNA reads as TGTGCCAGTAGTATCGTAATCCATGGGAATGAGCAGTTCTTC. Amino acids: CASSIVIHGNEQFF. The whole variable domain, filled in from reference TRBV19 and TRBJ2-1, reads DGGITQSPKYLFRKEGQNVTLSCEQNLNHDAMYWYRQDPGQGLRLIYYSQIVNDFQKGDIAEGYSVSREKKESFPLTVTSAQKNPTAFYLCASSIVIHGNEQFFGPGTRLTVL.

The J gene is TRBJ1-1, the V gene TRBV25-1; D unclear. Germline V gene lookup returns CDR1 MGHDK and CDR2 SYGVNS. This CDR3 has 11 residues. Trimming stripped 7 bases from V and 4 bases from J, with 7 bases between. The CDR3 here is CASTRATEAFF. DNA for the CDR3: TGTGCCAGCACTAGGGCCACTGAAGCTTTCTTT.

This clonotype counts as medium-sized (0.01 to 0.1%). The rearrangement links TRBV30 to TRBJ2-7, with D perhaps TRBD1 (6 bases). Trimming took 4 bases from V and 4 from J, leaving 14 bases between them. The CDR3 runs 13 residues. Germline CDR1 GTSNPN, CDR2 SVGIG (reference sequence). The CDR3: CAWTIGGRYEQYF. DNA of the CDR3: TGTGCCTGGACGATAGGGGGAAGGTACGAGCAGTACTTC.

The chain carries TRBV6-1 and TRBJ1-2; D not resolved. Looked up from germline, CDR1 is MNHNS and CDR2 is SASEGT. V was trimmed by 5 bases and J by 7 bases, leaving 11 bases between them. The CDR3 runs to 12 residues. CDR3 loop: CASSPAPSGYTF. DNA for the CDR3: TGTGCCAGCAGTCCGGCTCCCTCTGGCTACACCTTC.

This clonotype was detected a few times. V and J are TRBV19 and TRBJ1-1, with D unclear. CDR3 length: 13 residues. V gave up 3 bases and J gave up 2 bases, with 7 bases separating them. CDR1 is LNHDA, CDR2 SQIVND, per germline (reference sequence). Here the CDR3 reads CASSIPYNTEAFF. The CDR3 DNA reads as TGTGCCAGTAGTATCCCATACAACACTGAAGCTTTCTTT.

This clonotype was seen more than once but under ten times. The chain has TRBV20-1 and TRBJ1-6; D possibly corresponds to TRBD1 (6 bases). The CDR3 runs to 14 residues. Germline lookup yields CDR1 DFQATT and CDR2 SNEGSKA (reference sequence). CDR3 residues: CSQLRTAYNSPLHF. In DNA form, the CDR3 reads TGCAGCCAGTTGAGGACAGCTTATAATTCACCCCTCCACTTT.

The V gene is TRBV6-1, the J gene TRBJ2-3; no clear D. Trimming left V 5 bases short and J 6 bases short, with 18 bases between. The CDR3 has 15 amino acids. Germline-derived CDR1 and CDR2 are MNHNS and SASEGT. CDR3 sequence: CASSPMIPSSDTQYF. In nucleotides, the CDR3 is TGTGCCAGCAGTCCTATGATCCCGTCATCCGATACGCAGTATTTT.

Note on this clonotype: The germline gene is not matched at one end of the junction; a read error may be the cause. The rearrangement joins TRBV7-8 to TRBJ1-5; D unresolved. Germline V gene data show CDR1 as SGHVS and CDR2 as FQNEAQ. CDR3 length: 12 residues. In nucleotides, the CDR3 is TGTGCCAGCAGCCTAGCATCGGGGCCCCAGCATTTT. Translation: CASSLASGPQHF.